These 27 T cell receptor beta chains came from one sample sequenced in a study of response to subunit inactivated influenza vaccine. TCRdb processed the RT-PCR reads anew with MiXCR; each CDR3 protein has one entry. The table includes about 570,000 distinct CDR3 sequences, approximately 12% detected once. The sample in question was PBMCs from blood, obtained on the day of vaccination. These receptors were collected from a man aged 45-65 years who received an inactivated influenza vaccine.

A few counts support this clonotype. The chain employs TRBV7-2 and TRBJ1-1; D gene unclear. The germline V and J ends were trimmed by 6 bases and 7 bases, with 15 bases remaining between them. The CDR3 is made up of 13 amino acids. Germline values: CDR1 SGHTA, CDR2 FQGNSA. CDR3 sequence: CASRSRTRSEAFF. The CDR3 DNA sequence: TGTGCCAGCAGGTCACGAACCCGGAGTGAAGCTTTCTTT.

The chain combines TRBV24-1 with TRBJ2-2; 14 bases match TRBD2. Germline-derived CDR1 and CDR2 are KGHDR and SFDVKD. The CDR3 totals 15 residues. Trimming removed 4 bases from V and 16 bases from J; junction bases left unmatched: 10. CDR3 protein: CATSDPGTSGGVQFF. The CDR3 DNA follows: TGTGCCACCAGTGACCCCGGGACTAGCGGGGGAGTACAGTTTTTT.

J is TRBJ2-1 and V is TRBV28; a possible D gene is TRBD1 (5 bases). Between the trimmed V and J ends, which lost 1 base and 4 bases, there was a span of 11 bases. Germline CDR1 MDHEN, CDR2 SYDVKM. The CDR3 length is 15 residues. In DNA form, the CDR3 reads TGTGCCAGCAGTTTATCAGGGATGGGATACAATGAGCAGTTCTTC. Encoded protein: CASSLSGMGYNEQFF. Supplemented by reference TRBV28 and TRBJ2-1, the full variable domain reads DVKVTQSSRYLVKRTGEKVFLECVQDMDHENMFWYRQDPGLGLRLIYFSYDVKMKEKGDIPEGYSVSREKKERFSLILESASTNQTSMYLCASSLSGMGYNEQFFGPGTRLTVL.

This clonotype came up many times. V gene TRBV11-2 combines with J gene TRBJ2-1; TRBD2 matches 8 bases. J lost 8 bases, V lost 5 bases, and 5 bases had no gene match. This CDR3 has 13 amino acids. From germline, CDR1 is SGHAT and CDR2 FQNNGV. CDR3 DNA sequence: TGTGCCAGCAGCCCAGAAGCGGGGGATGAGCAGTTCTTC. Protein product: CASSPEAGDEQFF.

This clonotype was counted between two and nine times. The V and J genes are TRBV20-1 and TRBJ2-1; D remains ambiguous. The CDR3 has 14 amino acids. The V end lost 3 bases, the J end lost 5 bases, and 14 bases lay between the germline ends. CDR1 is DFQATT, CDR2 SNEGSKA, per germline (reference sequence). The CDR3 DNA sequence: TGCAGTGCTAGCGCGGCCGGCTTTAACAATGAGCAGTTCTTC. Encoded protein: CSASAAGFNNEQFF.

This clonotype has at least ten counts. The chain joins TRBV11-1 to TRBJ2-2; 13 positions agree with TRBD2. CDR1 and CDR2 (germline): SGHAT, FQDESV (reference sequence). V trimming: 5 bases; J trimming: 5 bases; junction bases outside the gene matches: 11. The length of the CDR3 is 18 residues. CDR3: CASSPRTSGSAKTGELFF. Here the CDR3 DNA reads TGTGCCAGCAGCCCCCGGACTAGCGGGAGCGCTAAAACCGGGGAGCTGTTTTTT.

This clonotype was detected many times. The rearrangement links TRBV7-2 to TRBJ2-1; D not resolved. The germline V gene has CDR1 SGHTA and CDR2 FQGNSA. The CDR3 loop spans 11 amino acids. V lost 2 bases to trimming and J lost 6 bases, with 2 bases between them. The DNA for the CDR3 is TGTGCCAGCAGCTTAATCAATGAGCAGTTCTTC. As protein: CASSLINEQFF.

V is TRBV4-2 and J is TRBJ2-2; weak D call: TRBD1 (5 bases). Germline CDR1 LGHNA, CDR2 YNFKEQ. The length of the CDR3 is 17 residues. Trimming stripped 0 bases from V and 4 bases from J, with 15 bases between. In nucleotides, the CDR3 is TGTGCCAGCAGCCAAGAGGTAACAGGCCACATCACCGGGGAGCTGTTTTTT. Translating gives CASSQEVTGHITGELFF.

J is TRBJ2-2 and V is TRBV12-3 or TRBV12-4; D is perhaps TRBD1 (6 bases). Trimming took off 4 bases at V and 2 bases at J, with 20 bases between the two ends. The CDR3 totals 18 residues. The CDR3 coding sequence is TGTGCCAGCAGTTACCTATCCCGGACAGTCATAAACACCGGGGAGCTGTTTTTT. Translating gives CASSYLSRTVINTGELFF.

This clonotype has a count of ten or more. This rearrangement joins TRBV4-2 to TRBJ2-1; D is unclear. This CDR3 is 12 amino acids long. Trimming removed 0 bases from V and 6 bases from J, with 3 bases in between. Germline CDR1 is LGHNA and CDR2 is YNFKEQ. CDR3 sequence reads: CASSQEGNEQFF. Written as DNA, the CDR3 is TGTGCCAGCAGCCAAGAGGGCAATGAGCAGTTCTTC.

The gene calls are TRBV29-1 and TRBJ2-3, with 7 positions matching TRBD2. CDR3 length equals 13 residues. The V segment lost 5 bases and the J segment 1 base; nucleotides outside the gene matches: 3. Germline CDR1 SQVTM, CDR2 ANQGSEA. The chain's CDR3 is CSVSGIGTDTQYF. The CDR3 region has the DNA TGCAGCGTTAGCGGGATTGGCACAGATACGCAGTATTTT.

This clonotype turned up a few times. The V call is TRBV10-3, the J call TRBJ2-2; no clear D gene. V lost 8 bases and J 0 bases, leaving 7 bases between the germline ends. In germline, CDR1 is ENHRY, CDR2 SYGVKD. The CDR3 extends over 13 amino acids. The CDR3 loop reads CAIGIANTGELFF. DNA for the CDR3: TGTGCCATCGGTATTGCGAACACCGGGGAGCTGTTTTTT.

The table lists this clonotype with a few counts. The rearrangement links TRBV6-5 to TRBJ2-3, with no clear D. Trimming pared 4 bases from V and 2 bases from J, leaving 13 bases between. The CDR3 is made up of 15 amino acids. The germline V gene encodes CDR1 MNHEY and CDR2 SVGAGI. The chain's CDR3 is CASSWGRRITDTQYF. CDR3 nucleotide sequence: TGTGCCAGCAGTTGGGGTCGAAGGATCACAGATACGCAGTATTTT.

This clonotype was detected many times. CDR3 sequence (DNA): TGTGCCAGCAGCCGACAGGGGGGTGGAGATACGCAGTATTTT. Translation gives CASSRQGGGDTQYF. The chain links TRBV5-5 to TRBJ2-3; 9 bases fit TRBD1. The CDR3 has 14 residues. Unmatched junction bases numbered 5, after V lost 4 bases and J lost 5 bases. Germline values: CDR1 SGHKS, CDR2 YYEKEE (reference sequence).

This clonotype was counted between two and nine times. The chain links TRBV12-3 or TRBV12-4 to TRBJ1-1; the D gene is possibly TRBD1 (6 bases). Trimming shortened V by 1 base and J by 10 bases, and 13 bases separated the two germline ends. The CDR3 contains 13 residues. The CDR3 protein is CASSLGVRGRAFF. CDR3 DNA: TGTGCCAGCAGTTTAGGGGTGAGGGGGAGAGCTTTCTTT.

This clonotype was recorded at least ten times. The V and J genes are TRBV12-3 or TRBV12-4 and TRBJ1-5, with TRBD1 identical over 7 bases. After removal of 6 bases from V and 0 bases from J, the junction contained 5 bases not matched to a gene. This CDR3 contains 15 residues. The CDR3 spells CASSQTGYSNQPQHF. CDR3 DNA sequence: TGTGCCAGCAGCCAGACAGGGTATAGCAATCAGCCCCAGCATTTT.

Many counts were recorded for this clonotype. The rearrangement joins TRBV7-2 to TRBJ2-3; the match to TRBD2 covers 12 bases. This CDR3 is built from 18 residues. Germline CDR1 is SGHTA and CDR2 is FQGNSA. The V segment lost 2 bases and the J segment 1 base; nucleotides outside the gene matches: 7. The CDR3 spells CASSLTLAGGRGTDTQYF. DNA of the CDR3: TGTGCCAGCAGCTTAACCCTAGCGGGGGGGCGGGGCACAGATACGCAGTATTTT.

This clonotype turned up a few times. This chain links TRBV6-2 or TRBV6-3 with TRBJ2-2; a possible D gene is TRBD1 (6 bases). V shed 1 base and J shed 4 bases, with 13 bases lying between them. The CDR3 covers 16 residues. The germline CDR1 and CDR2 sequences are MNHEY and SVGEGT. The CDR3 loop reads CASSYWTVVSTGELFF. CDR3 in DNA: TGTGCCAGCAGTTACTGGACAGTCGTTAGCACCGGGGAGCTGTTTTTT.

A few counts support this clonotype. The rearrangement links TRBV12-3 or TRBV12-4 to TRBJ1-1; TRBD1 might be the D (6 bases). This CDR3 has 16 amino acids. Trimming cost V 3 bases and J 0 bases, with 14 bases left between them. The DNA of the CDR3 is TGTGCCAGCAGTTTTCGTGGGGGCTTATTGAACACTGAAGCTTTCTTT. Protein product: CASSFRGGLLNTEAFF.

The V gene is TRBV3-1, the J gene TRBJ1-1; perhaps TRBD1 as D (6 bases). CDR1 is LGHDT and CDR2 is YNNKEL in the germline V gene (reference sequence). V was clipped by 1 base and J by 1 base, with 13 bases between them. This CDR3 region has 16 residues. As DNA, the CDR3 is TGTGCCAGCAGCCAAGGGTACGACAGGCGGAACACTGAAGCTTTCTTT. It specifies CASSQGYDRRNTEAFF.

About this clonotype itself: At one end the junction does not follow the germline gene, possibly because of a read error. The genes are TRBV7-2 and TRBJ2-2; either TRBD1 or TRBD2 may supply D (6 bases each). CDR1 is SGHTA, CDR2 FQGNSA, per germline. The CDR3 has 14 amino acids. This CDR3 is CASILKGGTGELFF. For the CDR3, the DNA is TGTGCCAGCATCTTAAAGGGGGGCACCGGGGAGCTGTTTTTT.

The table lists this clonotype with a few counts. J is TRBJ1-3 and V is TRBV4-3, with D possibly TRBD1 on 5 matching bases. Germline V gives CDR1 LGHNA, CDR2 YSLEER. Between the trimmed V and J ends, which lost 0 bases and 4 bases, there was a span of 10 bases. The CDR3 extends over 15 amino acids. In DNA form, the CDR3 reads TGCGCCAGCAGCCAAGATCCCAGGGAAGGAAACACCATATATTTT. It codes for CASSQDPREGNTIYF.

This clonotype was observed a handful of times. The rearrangement joins TRBV20-1 to TRBJ2-7; 12 nucleotides line up with TRBD1. The CDR3 spans 14 residues. Germline trimming cut 3 bases from V and 9 bases from J; bases unmatched to any gene: 9. From germline, CDR1 is DFQATT and CDR2 SNEGSKA (reference sequence). CDR3: CSASPGQGARWQYF. The CDR3 coding sequence is TGCAGTGCTAGCCCGGGACAGGGGGCTAGGTGGCAGTACTTC.

This clonotype was picked up a small number of times. CDR3 protein: CATSRDNSPRTQYF. The CDR3 DNA reads TGTGCCACCAGCAGAGACAACTCCCCGCGGACCCAGTACTTC. The chain is built from TRBV15 and TRBJ2-5, with D unresolved. The germline V gene encodes CDR1 LNHNV and CDR2 YYDKDF (reference sequence). V was trimmed by 0 bases and J by 7 bases, leaving 12 bases between them. The CDR3 is made up of 14 amino acids.

This clonotype was counted between two and nine times. The chain recombines TRBV2 with TRBJ2-7; D is ambiguous. This CDR3 is built from 12 residues. Germline V gene lookup returns CDR1 SNHLY and CDR2 FYNNEI. V was cut by 5 bases and J by 6 bases, with 11 bases left in between. The CDR3 bases are TGTGCCAGCAGTATCCCGCCGGCCGAGCAGTACTTC. It translates to CASSIPPAEQYF.

This clonotype was counted only a few times. This chain links TRBV7-2 with TRBJ2-1; 7 bases fit TRBD1. From germline, CDR1 is SGHTA and CDR2 FQGNSA. J gave up 2 bases and V 2 bases, and 6 bases lay outside the gene matches. The CDR3 is made up of 16 amino acids. CDR3 DNA: TGTGCCAGCAGCTTACGGACAGGACGTACCTACAATGAGCAGTTCTTC. Translation: CASSLRTGRTYNEQFF. Drawing the rest from reference TRBV7-2 and TRBJ2-1, the complete variable domain is GAGVSQSPSNKVTEKGKDVELRCDPISGHTALYWYRQSLGQGLEFLIYFQGNSAPDKSGLPSDRFSAERTGGSVSTLTIQRTQQEDSAVYLCASSLRTGRTYNEQFFGPGTRLTVL.

This chain joins TRBV6-2 or TRBV6-3 and TRBJ2-1, with D maybe TRBD2 (5 bases). CDR3 length equals 13 residues. The germline V gene has CDR1 MNHEY and CDR2 SVGEGT. V was clipped by 6 bases and J by 6 bases, with 12 bases between them. CDR3 region: CASSRLRVNEQFF. CDR3 nucleotide sequence: TGTGCCAGCAGCCGATTGAGGGTCAATGAGCAGTTCTTC.